These 9 T cell receptor beta chains came from one sample sequenced in a study of human T cells and chemical hapten exposure. TCRdb re-called the RACE reads with MiXCR, one entry per CDR3 protein. Seen here are 150,000 to 200,000 distinct CDR3 sequences, more than 12% observed once, and the top ten hold 1.7%. Noted time point: patch test 1, 2 weeks after DPC sensitization. The sample's treatment: therapeutic diphenylcyclopropenone sensitization with weekly scalp DPC. This material consisted of whole blood, taken in connection with sensitization to the hapten diphenylcyclopropenone (DPC). These receptor sequences come from a woman aged 30 to 39 with alopecia areata. Some clones in this sample may be carry-over from other donors' samples.

The table lists this clonotype with many counts. The J gene is TRBJ2-7, the V gene TRBV5-5; 11 positions match TRBD1. Trimming removed 4 bases from V and 3 bases from J; junction bases left unmatched: 3. CDR1 and CDR2 (germline): SGHKS, YYEKEE (reference sequence). The CDR3 length is 14 residues. The CDR3 region has the DNA TGTGCCAGCAGCCCCGGGACAGGGGGCTACGAGCAGTACTTC. Protein: CASSPGTGGYEQYF.

In this sample, this clonotype turned up many times. This chain uses TRBV11-3 with TRBJ2-1; 8 bases are a match to TRBD2. Trimming at V came to 5 bases and at J to 10 bases, leaving 7 bases not matched to a gene. Looked up from germline, CDR1 is SGHNT and CDR2 is YENEEA. The CDR3 length is 13 residues. CDR3 in DNA: TGTGCCAGCAGCCAGCCTAGCGGGCGGGAGCAGTTCTTC. Protein sequence: CASSQPSGREQFF.

The table lists this clonotype with many counts. CDR3 sequence reads: CASSARTGGDTQYF. For the CDR3, the DNA is TGCGCCAGCAGCGCACGCACAGGGGGAGATACGCAGTATTTT. This sequence joins TRBV5-1 and TRBJ2-3, with 8 positions matching TRBD1. The CDR3 totals 14 residues. CDR1 and CDR2 from the germline V gene are SGHRS and YFSETQ. Unmatched junction bases numbered 6, after V lost 4 bases and J lost 5 bases. The variable domain in full, completed from reference TRBV5-1 and TRBJ2-3, reads KAGVTQTPRYLIKTRGQQVTLSCSPISGHRSVSWYQQTPGQGLQFLFEYFSETQRNKGNFPGRFSGRQFSNSRSEMNVSTLELGDSALYLCASSARTGGDTQYFGPGTRLTVL.

This clonotype was recorded a few times. V and J are TRBV6-5 and TRBJ2-3; D is unclear. V was trimmed by 6 bases and J by 0 bases, leaving 4 bases between them. The CDR3 loop spans 12 amino acids. Germline values: CDR1 MNHEY, CDR2 SVGAGI. The CDR3 DNA sequence: TGTGCCAGCAGGGACAGCACAGATACGCAGTATTTT. Translating it yields CASRDSTDTQYF.

This clonotype has just a few counts. This rearrangement joins TRBV7-6 to TRBJ2-7; D uncertain. V shed 2 bases and J shed 3 bases, with 11 bases lying between them. Germline V lookup: CDR1 SGHVS, CDR2 FNYEAQ. This CDR3 is 14 amino acids long. CDR3 sequence (DNA): TGTGCCAGCAGCTTATCAACCGTAGGCTACGAGCAGTACTTC. Translation: CASSLSTVGYEQYF.

The chain links TRBV24-1 to TRBJ2-2; 8 bases map to TRBD2. The CDR3 spans 16 residues. CDR1 KGHDR and CDR2 SFDVKD come from the germline V gene. Germline trimming cut 0 bases from V and 5 bases from J; bases unmatched to any gene: 4. The CDR3 loop is CATSDLGGRLTGELFF. In nucleotides, the CDR3 is TGTGCCACCAGTGATTTGGGCGGGAGGCTTACCGGGGAGCTGTTTTTT.

This sequence joins TRBV7-2 and TRBJ1-1; no firm D call. The CDR3 loop spans 14 amino acids. V lost 1 base, J lost 2 bases, and 8 bases lay in between. Germline assignment: CDR1 SGHTA and CDR2 FQGNSA. The CDR3 loop reads CASSLGAGNTEAFF. DNA of the CDR3: TGTGCCAGCAGCTTAGGAGCGGGTAACACTGAAGCTTTCTTT.

This clonotype showed up just a few times. Written as DNA, the CDR3 is TGTGCCAGCAGTTTAGGAATTGACCAAGAGACCCAGTACTTC. It is translated as CASSLGIDQETQYF. V is TRBV27 and J is TRBJ2-5, with D unclear. The CDR3 spans 14 residues. V was trimmed by 2 bases and J by 0 bases, leaving 7 bases between them. Germline loops: CDR1 MNHEY, CDR2 SMNVEV (reference sequence).

V and J are TRBV20-1 and TRBJ2-7, with D possibly matching TRBD2 (6 bases). V was clipped by 3 bases and J by 6 bases, with 21 bases between them. The CDR3 extends over 15 amino acids. The germline gives CDR1 DFQATT, CDR2 SNEGSKA (reference sequence). This CDR3 is CSASRDKRVTSEQYF. The CDR3 DNA reads as TGCAGTGCTAGCCGAGACAAGCGGGTAACCTCCGAGCAGTACTTC.